This T cell receptor beta chain was recorded in a study of beta chain features in type 1 diabetes listed by TCRdb under 2018. In terms of the full investigation: Mean age, gender distribution, total cell number and subset yield were not different between patients and healthy donors. Across all samples, almost 110 million sorted cells were examined, and cell number per subset correlated strongly with RNA yield. The study compared TCRB repertoires of sorted circulating CD4+ T cell subsets between recently diagnosed type 1 diabetes patients and matched healthy donors. Regulatory and stem cell-like memory subsets were isolated from only 8 patients and 8 healthy donors, whereas naive and central memory subsets came from all 30 or so donors.

The full study reports these points: Patients with type 1 diabetes made fewer insertions and deleted more nucleotides at VDJ recombination sites, implying thymic rearrangement abnormalities. In all four CD4+ subsets, TCRB CDR3 length was moderately but significantly shorter in type 1 diabetes patients. Naive, central memory and regulatory TCRB repertoires appeared to be more alike among patients than among healthy donors. Because cDNA was sequenced instead of genomic DNA, highly expressing activated cells could be over-represented, though the groups showed no difference in activation or CD3 levels. Only small numbers of individuals were included in the HLA sub-analyses, which left unresolved whether HLA type had any influence on TCRB rearrangement. PCR may preferentially amplify shorter templates, but because patient and control samples were amplified and corrected together, any resulting skew would affect both groups equally.

Each donor gave one peripheral blood draw, averaging roughly 120 mL, which was collected into heparinised tubes. Using a panel that included CD45RO, CCR7, CD25, CD127, CD95 and CD27, naive, central memory, regulatory and stem cell-like memory CD4+ T cells were sorted on a BD FACSAria II. All sorted populations exceeded 98% purity. PBMCs were isolated immediately by Lymphoprep density gradient centrifugation and stained directly without culture. Samples were stained and sorted in pairs, with one healthy donor and one patient per experiment, so that batch effects were minimized. A few counts support this clone. Which antigen it targets is not known. No clone much larger than this one lies a single base away; base qualities are absent. Additional DNA sequences in this sample encode the identical CDR3. Between the V and J ends, shortened by 8 bases and 7 bases respectively, the junction contains 9 bases. The CDR3 numbers 11 residues from cysteine through phenylalanine. Only the CDR3 DNA is retained, 33 bases long and in frame from the first base. Taken from the germline V gene, the CDR1 and CDR2 loops are MNHEY and SVGAGI.

The entire isolated RNA was reverse transcribed using the High Capacity cDNA Reverse Transcription Kit, and thus expressed TCRB transcripts were sequenced. Deep immunoSEQ sequencing was applied to naive, central memory and regulatory T cell samples, giving an average of around 3.4 million total reads per sample. After sorted cells were lysed in RLT buffer, RNA was extracted with DNase-treated RNeasy Micro or Mini kits, with the choice depending on cell number. To prevent cross-contamination, each cell subset was processed individually, whereas patient and healthy donor samples were processed jointly. The immunoSEQ multiplex PCR was used to amplify TCRB sequences from cDNA, yielding 87-bp fragments that span the CDR3 region. Sequencing of the amplicons was performed on the Illumina HiSeq platform. Processing in the source paper ran as follows. PCR bias was computationally corrected using synthetic template baselines, reads within Hamming distance 2 were collapsed, and singletons that could not be merged were discarded. Reads were aligned to IMGT to assign V, D and J genes, CDR3 length, and insertions or deletions at six rearrangement sites. Clonotype counts were normalized to sorted cell number within each subset before computing true diversity and Gini coefficients with the tcR R package. Repertoire sharing was quantified using the overlap coefficient calculated on TCRB nucleotide sequences. Out-of-frame TCRB sequences from naive cells were analyzed as a proxy for the pre-selection repertoire. The table comes from immuneACCESS by way of TCRdb, which keeps in-frame sequences with V and J called. Part of the clones is missing from these tables; in studies checked, under half for an unresolved V gene and the rest for unknown reasons. V, J and clone size were drawn from that table, and D and trimming were deduced from the DNA. A total of 900,000 or so clones appear in this sample, roughly a sixth of them only once. 0.02% to 0.025% of the sample lies in the top ten.

The sequenced sample was naive CD4+ T cells from blood. Read against the paper, the sample's cell subset or site label means: true naive CD4+ T cells. The rearranged chain carries TRBV6-5 and TRBJ2-1, with a weak D call of TRBD2 (5 bases match). The TCR originated in a woman between 18 and 30 years old in good health. The CDR3 protein sequence reads: CASSRGNEQFF. At the DNA level, the sequence is TGTGCCAGCTCACGGGGAAATGAGCAGTTCTTC.